This TCR beta chain stems from a study of T-cell reconstitution after alpha-beta-depleted transplantation in children. General study results and limits: The authors attributed T-cell counts and diversity one year after transplant mostly to newly produced T cells. The origin of high day-60 TCRbeta diversity in some patients lay in surviving recipient T cells and thymic progenitors. Expanded graft clones, several hundred of them, were reportedly the source of alpha-beta T cells about two months after transplant.

TCRbeta library construction was performed incorporating unique molecular identifiers. TCRdb called the PCR reads again in MiXCR, with one record for every CDR3 protein. This sample has around 440,000 distinct CDR3 sequences, with about 10% found just once. This clonotype has at least ten counts. Its antigen is undetermined. CDR1 is SGHRS and CDR2 is YFSETQ in the germline V gene. The CDR3 covers 14 residues. The V segment lost 1 base and the J segment 3 bases; nucleotides outside the gene matches: 1. The chain uses TRBV5-1 and TRBJ2-7, with TRBD2 identical over 10 bases. This TCR was sampled from a child aged 2 to 15 with inherited bone marrow failure, due to receive a stem cell transplant. Material: PBMCs, obtained before TCRalphabeta/CD19-depleted stem cell transplant. CDR3 protein: CASSLTSGVYEQYF. The CDR3 DNA sequence: TGCGCCAGCAGCTTGACTAGCGGGGTCTACGAGCAGTACTTC.